This T cell receptor beta chain is drawn from a study of metastatic and nonmetastatic thyroid tumors. The study's findings and limits: Benign nodules reportedly had significantly lower TCR beta diversity than malignant thyroid tumors in blood and tumor.

This clone was seen at least ten times. Its antigen is currently unknown. No patient had received any treatment before thyroid surgery. TCRdb re-called clones via MiXCR from the PCR reads. Of 35,000 to 50,000 clones in the sample, around a fifth were seen once. Germline values: CDR1 SGHRS, CDR2 YFSETQ. The CDR3 is 16 amino acids. The trim removed 1 base at V and 3 bases at J, leaving 5 bases unmatched. This chain links TRBV5-1 with TRBJ2-2, with TRBD2 identical over 8 bases. The sample comprised blood. The sequence was collected from a female donor with papillary thyroid cancer or a benign thyroid nodule (not recorded which). Some clones in this sample may be carry-over from other donors' samples. CDR3 loop: CASSLSTSGYTGELFF. DNA of the CDR3: TGCGCCAGCAGCTTGTCAACTAGCGGATACACCGGGGAGCTGTTTTTT.